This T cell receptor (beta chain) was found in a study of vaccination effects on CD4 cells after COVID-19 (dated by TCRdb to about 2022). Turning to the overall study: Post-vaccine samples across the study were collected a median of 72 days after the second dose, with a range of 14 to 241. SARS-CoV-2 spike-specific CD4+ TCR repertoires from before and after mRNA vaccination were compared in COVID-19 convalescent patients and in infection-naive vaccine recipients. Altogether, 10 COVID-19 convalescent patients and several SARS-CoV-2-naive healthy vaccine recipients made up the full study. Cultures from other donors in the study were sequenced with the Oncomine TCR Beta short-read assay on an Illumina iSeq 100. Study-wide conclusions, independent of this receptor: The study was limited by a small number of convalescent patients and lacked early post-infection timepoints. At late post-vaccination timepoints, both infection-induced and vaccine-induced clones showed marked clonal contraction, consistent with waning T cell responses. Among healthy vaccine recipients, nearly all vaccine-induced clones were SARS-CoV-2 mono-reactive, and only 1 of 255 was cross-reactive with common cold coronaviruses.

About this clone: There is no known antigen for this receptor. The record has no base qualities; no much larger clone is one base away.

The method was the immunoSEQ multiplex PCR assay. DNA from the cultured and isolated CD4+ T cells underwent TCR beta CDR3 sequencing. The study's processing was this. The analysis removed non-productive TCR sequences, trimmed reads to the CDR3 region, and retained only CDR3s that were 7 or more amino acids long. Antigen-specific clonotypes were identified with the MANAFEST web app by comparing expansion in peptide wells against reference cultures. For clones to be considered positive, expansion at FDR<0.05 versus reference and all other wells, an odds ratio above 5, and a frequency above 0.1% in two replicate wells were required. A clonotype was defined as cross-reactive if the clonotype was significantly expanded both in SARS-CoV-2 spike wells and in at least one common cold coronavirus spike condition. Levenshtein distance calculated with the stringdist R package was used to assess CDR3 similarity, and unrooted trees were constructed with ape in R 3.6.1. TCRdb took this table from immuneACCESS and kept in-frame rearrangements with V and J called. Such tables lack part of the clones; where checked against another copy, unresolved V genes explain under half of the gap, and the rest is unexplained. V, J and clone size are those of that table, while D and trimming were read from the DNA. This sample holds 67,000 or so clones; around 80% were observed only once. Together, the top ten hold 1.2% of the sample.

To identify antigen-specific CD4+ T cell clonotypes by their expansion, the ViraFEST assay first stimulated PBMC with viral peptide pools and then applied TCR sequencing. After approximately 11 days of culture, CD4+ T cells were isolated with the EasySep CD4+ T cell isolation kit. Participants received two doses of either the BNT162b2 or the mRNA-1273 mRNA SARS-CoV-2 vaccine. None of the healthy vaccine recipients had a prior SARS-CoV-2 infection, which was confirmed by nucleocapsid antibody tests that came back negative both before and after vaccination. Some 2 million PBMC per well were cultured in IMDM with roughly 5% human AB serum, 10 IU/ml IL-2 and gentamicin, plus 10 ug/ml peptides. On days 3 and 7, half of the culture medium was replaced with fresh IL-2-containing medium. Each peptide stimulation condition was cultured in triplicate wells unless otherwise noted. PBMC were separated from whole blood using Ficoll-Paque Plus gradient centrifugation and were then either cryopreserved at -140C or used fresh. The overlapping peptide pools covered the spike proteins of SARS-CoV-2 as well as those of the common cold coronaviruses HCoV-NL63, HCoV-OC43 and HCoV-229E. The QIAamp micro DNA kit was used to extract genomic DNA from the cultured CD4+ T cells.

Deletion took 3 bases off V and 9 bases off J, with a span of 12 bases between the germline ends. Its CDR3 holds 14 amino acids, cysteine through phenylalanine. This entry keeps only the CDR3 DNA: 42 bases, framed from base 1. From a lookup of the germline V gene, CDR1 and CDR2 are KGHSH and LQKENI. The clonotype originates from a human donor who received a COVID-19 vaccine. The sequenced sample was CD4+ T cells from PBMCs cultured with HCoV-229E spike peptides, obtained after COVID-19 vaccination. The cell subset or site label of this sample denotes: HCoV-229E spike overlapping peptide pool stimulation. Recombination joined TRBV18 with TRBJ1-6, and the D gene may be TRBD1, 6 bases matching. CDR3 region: CASSPQGSSSPLHF. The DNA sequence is TGTGCCAGCTCACCGCAGGGGTCGTCTTCACCCCTCCACTTT.